The clone carrying this T cell receptor (beta chain) showed up just once. The repertoire was sequenced with immunoSEQ multiplex PCR; TCRdb's copy has only in-frame clones and lacks some. The data contain tens of thousands of clones, over 80% of them seen just once; the ten biggest clones take up more than 9.5%. This CDR3 contains 13 residues. Per the germline V gene, CDR1 is SNHLY and CDR2 is FYNNEI. Trimming cost V 7 bases and J 5 bases; bases outside gene matches: 4. This record belongs to a study of blood T cell repertoires in COVID-19. Across the study: PBMCs, B-cell-depleted T cells, or T cells provided the cDNA or gDNA that made up the material.

The TCR sequence derives from a human donor in a cohort sampled during active COVID-19. V gene TRBV2 combines with J gene TRBJ2-1; 8 bases are shared with TRBD1. Input material: peripheral blood. CDR3 DNA sequence: TGTGCCAGCAAAGACAGGGGAAACAATGAGCAGTTCTTC. Protein sequence: CASKDRGNNEQFF.